A single sample gave rise to the 8 T cell receptor beta chains below, sequenced in a study of memory CD4+ T cells and cytomegalovirus serostatus. Single viable CD3+CD4+CD8-CD45RO+ cells were sorted as the memory CD4+ T cells. The protocol was immunoSEQ multiplex PCR, while the TCRdb copy is restricted to in-frame clones and leaves out a portion. The table shows 40,000 to 55,000 clones, with about 79% occurring only once. Input material: memory CD4+ T cells from blood. These receptors were collected from an adult in good health and CMV-seronegative.

This chain joins TRBV7-9 and TRBJ2-3; no definite D call. The germline V and J ends were trimmed by 2 bases and 2 bases, with 8 bases remaining between them. In germline, CDR1 is SEHNR, CDR2 FQNEAQ (reference sequence). The CDR3 has 14 amino acids. As DNA, the CDR3 is TGTGCCAGCAGCTTAATGGCGGACACAGATACGCAGTATTTT. It translates to CASSLMADTDTQYF.

This rearrangement joins TRBV4-1 to TRBJ2-7; 10 bases are a match to TRBD1. Losses at the gene ends were 4 bases for V and 5 bases for J; bases not matched to a gene: 8. Germline V gene data show CDR1 as MGHRA and CDR2 as YSYEKL. CDR3 size: 15 residues. CDR3 DNA sequence: TGCGCCAGCAGCCCTTTAACGACAGGGGGCGACGAGCAGTACTTC. It translates to CASSPLTTGGDEQYF.

This chain uses TRBV6-1 with TRBJ2-2, with D uncertain. Germline-derived CDR1 and CDR2 are MNHNS and SASEGT. Trimming shortened V by 5 bases and J by 1 base, and 11 bases separated the two germline ends. The CDR3 is 15 residues long. The CDR3 spells CASSRVFGNTGELFF. In DNA form, the CDR3 reads TGTGCCAGCAGTAGAGTGTTCGGGAACACCGGGGAGCTGTTTTTT.

The rearrangement joins TRBV5-5 to TRBJ2-3, with 9 bases identical to TRBD2. Germline loops: CDR1 SGHKS, CDR2 YYEKEE (reference sequence). The CDR3 sequence is 17 residues long. J lost 1 base, V lost 0 bases, and 6 bases had no gene match. The CDR3 is CASSLEARGGGTDTQYF. The CDR3, as DNA: TGTGCCAGCAGCTTGGAGGCGCGGGGGGGCGGCACAGATACGCAGTATTTT.

This clone was detected a few times. The J gene is TRBJ1-6, the V gene TRBV19; TRBD1 is a possible D gene (5 bases). Looked up from germline, CDR1 is LNHDA and CDR2 is SQIVND (reference sequence). The CDR3 is made up of 14 amino acids. The germline V and J ends were trimmed by 5 bases and 7 bases, with 12 bases remaining between them. In DNA form, the CDR3 reads TGTGCCAGTAGTGCCGGGACGGCGAATTCACCCCTCCACTTT. Translating it yields CASSAGTANSPLHF.

V and J are TRBV11-2 and TRBJ1-2; 7 nucleotides match TRBD1. V shed 2 bases and J 3 bases; nucleotides not matched to a gene: 3. The CDR3 totals 14 residues. Germline CDR1 reads SGHAT; CDR2 reads FQNNGV. The CDR3 region has the DNA TGTGCCAGCAGCTTAACCGGGACAGACTATGGCTACACCTTC. This encodes CASSLTGTDYGYTF.

The V gene is TRBV7-2, the J gene TRBJ1-6, with D tentatively TRBD1 (5 bases). This CDR3 region has 14 residues. Germline CDR1 is SGHTA and CDR2 is FQGNSA. Between the trimmed V and J ends, which lost 8 bases and 6 bases, there was a span of 14 bases. CDR3 nucleotide sequence: TGTGCCAGCGGGATGGGGGTGTCTAATTCACCCCTCCACTTT. Its translation: CASGMGVSNSPLHF.

The rearrangement uses TRBV6-1 and TRBJ1-5; TRBD1 aligns across 8 bases. The germline V gene has CDR1 MNHNS and CDR2 SASEGT. V lost 4 bases, J lost 9 bases, and 8 bases stayed unmatched. The CDR3 is made up of 14 amino acids. The DNA of the CDR3 is TGTGCCAGCAGTGGGGGGGACAGGTCCCGGCCCCAGCATTTT. It codes for CASSGGDRSRPQHF.